Listed here are 21 T cell receptor beta chains from one sample, sequenced in a study of cytomegalovirus exposure and HLA in healthy donors (dated by TCRdb to between 2016 and 2019). The protocol used for the library was the immunoSEQ multiplex PCR assay. A mixture of 60 forward primers for TCR Vbeta segments and 13 reverse primers for TCR Jbeta segments was used in the multiplex PCR. TCRdb mirrors the immuneACCESS table, restricted to in-frame sequences. Some clones are absent from its copies; in checked studies, under half trace to an unresolved V gene, and the reason for the others is unknown. The sample table shows roughly 100,000 clones, and about 70% are seen once. Clones ranked in the top ten supply about 0.8% of the sample. The source material was PBMCs. The receptors here all came from a boy younger than 18 in good health and CMV-seronegative.

The chain couples TRBV7-9 to TRBJ1-1; possibly TRBD1 for D (5 bases). Trimming pared 1 base from V and 1 base from J, leaving 13 bases between. Germline V gene lookup returns CDR1 SEHNR and CDR2 FQNEAQ (reference sequence). CDR3 size: 16 residues. In DNA, the CDR3 is TGTGCCAGCAGCTTAGGGTATCAGGGTTCGAACACTGAAGCTTTCTTT. This translates into CASSLGYQGSNTEAFF.

The chain has TRBV7-2 and TRBJ2-6, with D maybe TRBD1 (6 bases). The CDR3 is 16 amino acids. The ends were cut back, 2 bases at V and 0 bases at J, with 8 bases in the middle. From germline, CDR1 is SGHTA and CDR2 FQGNSA. The CDR3 sequence is CASSLTGFSGANVLTF. The CDR3 DNA follows: TGTGCCAGCAGCTTAACAGGGTTCTCTGGGGCCAACGTCCTGACTTTC.

V gene TRBV30 combines with J gene TRBJ2-1; the D gene is possibly TRBD1 (5 bases). Between the trimmed V and J ends, which lost 3 bases and 2 bases, there was a span of 17 bases. CDR1 and CDR2 (germline): GTSNPN, SVGIG (reference sequence). This CDR3 contains 16 residues. The CDR3: CAWRLTSGFTYNEQFF. The DNA for the CDR3 is TGTGCCTGGAGGTTAACTTCAGGGTTTACCTACAATGAGCAGTTCTTC.

The chain employs TRBV19 and TRBJ1-2; D is possibly TRBD1 (6 bases). Trimming left V 4 bases short and J 2 bases short, with 17 bases between. CDR3 size: 16 residues. The germline V gene has CDR1 LNHDA and CDR2 SQIVND (reference sequence). The CDR3 bases are TGTGCCAGTAGTAACCCCACTGGACAGACAAACTATGGCTACACCTTC. It translates to CASSNPTGQTNYGYTF. Drawing the rest from reference TRBV19 and TRBJ1-2, the complete variable domain is DGGITQSPKYLFRKEGQNVTLSCEQNLNHDAMYWYRQDPGQGLRLIYYSQIVNDFQKGDIAEGYSVSREKKESFPLTVTSAQKNPTAFYLCASSNPTGQTNYGYTFGSGTRLTVV.

This rearrangement joins TRBV28 to TRBJ1-2; D remains ambiguous. This CDR3 spans 12 amino acids. Trimming removed 6 bases at V and 3 bases at J, with 8 bases between. The germline V gene has CDR1 MDHEN and CDR2 SYDVKM. The CDR3 region has the DNA TGTGCCAGCAGCCGGGGTGACTATGGCTACACCTTC. Protein product: CASSRGDYGYTF.

The chain couples TRBV6-1 to TRBJ2-3; 9 bases agree with TRBD2. CDR1 is MNHNS and CDR2 is SASEGT in the germline V gene. The CDR3 covers 15 residues. The junction had 5 bases not matched to a gene; V was cut back by 5 bases and J by 2 bases. DNA for the CDR3: TGTGCCAGCAGTTCAAGACTAGCGGACACAGATACGCAGTATTTT. This encodes CASSSRLADTDTQYF.

On this clone: Other DNA variants within this sample encode the same CDR3. J is TRBJ2-3 and V is TRBV5-1; unclear D gene. V was shortened by 0 bases and J by 0 bases, with 5 bases between the two germline ends. Germline loops: CDR1 SGHRS, CDR2 YFSETQ. CDR3 length: 14 amino acids. The CDR3 sequence is CASSLGQSTDTQYF. The DNA of the CDR3 is TGCGCCAGCAGCTTGGGCCAGAGCACAGATACGCAGTATTTT.

The rearrangement joins TRBV7-6 to TRBJ1-5; TRBD1 aligns across 7 bases. There are 14 residues in the CDR3. The germline CDR1 and CDR2 sequences are SGHVS and FNYEAQ. V dropped 5 bases and J dropped 0; count of bases not matched to a gene: 1. The CDR3 protein is CASSDRASNQPQHF. CDR3 in DNA: TGTGCCAGCAGCGACAGGGCTAGCAATCAGCCCCAGCATTTT.

This rearrangement joins TRBV30 to TRBJ1-1; no firm D call. V was shortened by 3 bases and J by 1 base, with 12 bases between the two germline ends. Germline loops: CDR1 GTSNPN, CDR2 SVGIG (reference sequence). This CDR3 has 14 residues. The CDR3 sequence: CAWRQSYGNTEAFF. The CDR3 DNA reads TGTGCCTGGAGACAATCGTATGGGAACACTGAAGCTTTCTTT.

J is TRBJ2-5 and V is TRBV5-6; 7 bases match TRBD1. The CDR3 is 15 residues long. CDR1 is SGHDT, CDR2 YYEEEE, per germline. Trimming took 4 bases from V and 0 from J; bases not matched to a gene: 6. The CDR3 loop is CASSPLTGDQETQYF. The CDR3 nucleotides are TGTGCCAGCAGCCCTCTCACAGGGGACCAAGAGACCCAGTACTTC. The whole variable domain, filled in from reference TRBV5-6 and TRBJ2-5, reads DAGVTQSPTHLIKTRGQQVTLRCSPKSGHDTVSWYQQALGQGPQFIFQYYEEEERQRGNFPDRFSGHQFPNYSSELNVNALLLGDSALYLCASSPLTGDQETQYFGPGTRLLVL.

V and J are TRBV27 and TRBJ2-7; TRBD1 aligns across 9 bases. Trimming removed 2 bases from V and 4 bases from J; junction bases left unmatched: 6. Per germline, CDR1 MNHEY and CDR2 SMNVEV (reference sequence). The CDR3 is 15 residues long. CDR3 loop: CASSLVTGGAYEQYF. In DNA, the CDR3 is TGTGCCAGCAGTTTAGTTACAGGGGGCGCTTACGAGCAGTACTTC.

V usage is TRBV5-4 and J usage is TRBJ1-1, with 7 bases matching TRBD1. Germline V CDR1 and CDR2: SGHNT, YYREEE (reference sequence). The V segment lost 4 bases and the J segment 1 base; nucleotides outside the gene matches: 4. The length of the CDR3 is 14 residues. As DNA, the CDR3 is TGTGCCAGCAGCCGCGGACAGGAGAACACTGAAGCTTTCTTT. Amino acids: CASSRGQENTEAFF.

The chain recombines TRBV4-1 with TRBJ2-7; 7 positions match TRBD1. The CDR3 loop spans 14 amino acids. Germline CDR1 is MGHRA and CDR2 is YSYEKL. J lost 6 bases, V lost 4 bases, and 9 bases had no gene match. In DNA form, the CDR3 reads TGCGCCAGCAGCCCCAGGGGGAACATGGTCGAGCAGTACTTC. Its translation: CASSPRGNMVEQYF.

The J gene is TRBJ1-5, the V gene TRBV19, with TRBD1 matching 8 bases. Unmatched junction bases numbered 9, after V lost 6 bases and J lost 5 bases. CDR1 is LNHDA, CDR2 SQIVND, per germline (reference sequence). The CDR3 is 15 amino acids. The CDR3 DNA follows: TGTGCCAGTAGAGGCTGGACAGGGTATTATCAGCCCCAGCATTTT. Its translation is CASRGWTGYYQPQHF. Full variable domain (outside the CDR3, taken from reference TRBV19 and TRBJ1-5): DGGITQSPKYLFRKEGQNVTLSCEQNLNHDAMYWYRQDPGQGLRLIYYSQIVNDFQKGDIAEGYSVSREKKESFPLTVTSAQKNPTAFYLCASRGWTGYYQPQHFGDGTRLSIL.

In this sample, this clone turned up a few times. This rearrangement joins TRBV19 to TRBJ1-1; D perhaps matches TRBD1 (5 bases). The CDR3 is made up of 16 amino acids. Germline CDR1 LNHDA, CDR2 SQIVND (reference sequence). V was cut by 5 bases and J by 1 base, with 17 bases left in between. The chain's CDR3 is CASSSTGGRQNTEAFF. The CDR3 bases are TGTGCCAGTAGTTCCACTGGGGGGAGGCAGAACACTGAAGCTTTCTTT.

This clone was detected only a few times. The V gene is TRBV7-8, the J gene TRBJ2-6; the D gene is possibly TRBD2 (6 bases). Trimming stripped 3 bases from V and 0 bases from J, with 15 bases between. From germline, CDR1 is SGHVS and CDR2 FQNEAQ. This CDR3 has 18 amino acids. The DNA of the CDR3 is TGTGCCAGCAGCTTTTTGGGGGGATACATCTCTGGGGCCAACGTCCTGACTTTC. Residues: CASSFLGGYISGANVLTF.

The chain recombines TRBV6-1 with TRBJ2-2; 8 nucleotides align to TRBD1. V dropped 11 bases and J dropped 4; count of bases not matched to a gene: 12. This CDR3 is 15 amino acids long. CDR1 is MNHNS and CDR2 is SASEGT in the germline V gene. The CDR3 DNA is TGTGCCTCCAGGGGGCAGGGGGTAGGCACCGGGGAGCTGTTTTTT. Its protein is CASRGQGVGTGELFF.

This clone was seen more than once but under ten times. The chain employs TRBV2 and TRBJ1-1; D is uncertain. Looked up from germline, CDR1 is SNHLY and CDR2 is FYNNEI. V was shortened by 4 bases and J by 0 bases, with 12 bases between the two germline ends. This CDR3 contains 15 residues. The CDR3 spells CASSATRVMNTEAFF. CDR3 coding DNA: TGTGCCAGCAGTGCGACACGCGTCATGAACACTGAAGCTTTCTTT.

V is TRBV18 and J is TRBJ1-1; TRBD1 is a possible D gene (5 bases). V dropped 3 bases and J dropped 1 base, with 18 bases sitting between them. The CDR3 sequence is 17 residues long. CDR1 KGHSH and CDR2 LQKENI come from the germline V gene. CDR3 sequence: CASSPRVTGQPNTEAFF. The CDR3 DNA follows: TGTGCCAGCTCACCTAGGGTAACAGGCCAGCCGAACACTGAAGCTTTCTTT.

The chain uses TRBV5-1 and TRBJ2-1, with TRBD2 identical over 10 bases. The germline CDR1 and CDR2 sequences are SGHRS and YFSETQ. The CDR3 contains 16 residues. Trimming took 3 bases from V and 4 from J; bases not matched to a gene: 7. This chain's CDR3 is CASSWIIAGGYNEQFF. CDR3 in DNA: TGCGCCAGCAGCTGGATTATAGCGGGGGGATACAATGAGCAGTTCTTC.

The V gene is TRBV6-5, the J gene TRBJ2-1; 7 bases align to TRBD1. Germline V lookup: CDR1 MNHEY, CDR2 SVGAGI. V was pared by 6 bases and J by 1 base, with 6 bases of the junction left unmatched. The CDR3 loop spans 15 amino acids. The CDR3 sequence: CASSPTGFSYNEQFF. CDR3 bases: TGTGCCAGCAGCCCGACAGGGTTTTCCTACAATGAGCAGTTCTTC.